This T cell receptor beta chain appears in the sequencing data of a study of T cell responses to AZD1222 COVID-19 vaccine. Produced via immunoSEQ multiplex PCR; TCRdb's table is partial and in-frame only. The sample records about 78,000 clones, 65% to 85% being singletons. The CDR3 sequence is 15 residues long. V lost 0 bases to trimming and J lost 4 bases; unmatched junction nucleotides: 2. The germline V gene has CDR1 LGHNA and CDR2 YSLEER. The specimen comprised peripheral blood, sampled on day 0 of AZD1222 vaccination. The V call is TRBV4-3, the J call TRBJ1-3, with TRBD1 identical over 8 bases. This sequence originates from an adult in good health. CDR3 bases: TGCGCCAGCAGCCAAGATGACAGGGGAGGAAACACCATATATTTT. Its protein product is CASSQDDRGGNTIYF.